This TCR beta chain stems from a study of blood T cell repertoires in COVID-19. From germline, CDR1 is ENHRY and CDR2 SYGVKD. The CDR3 covers 21 residues. V shed 3 bases and J 0 bases; nucleotides not matched to a gene: 16. Under the authors' procedure: Amplification from reference gene primers served as the basis for estimated nucleated cell counts. The method was immunoSEQ multiplex PCR; TCRdb's version includes in-frame clones alone and lacks a portion of them. V and J calls and clone size come straight from that table; D and trimming were deduced from the DNA. The sample carries 130,000 or so clones, about 90% recorded once.

J is TRBJ2-2 and V is TRBV10-3; 10 bases agree with TRBD2. The TCR originated in a woman in her sixties or seventies with acute or convalescent COVID-19. The sequencing input was peripheral blood. CDR3 nucleotide sequence: TGTGCCATCAGTGACCGTTCTGGGGGGCTAGCGGGGGAGCCGAACACCGGGGAGCTGTTTTTT. Translating gives CAISDRSGGLAGEPNTGELFF.